The sequence of this T cell receptor beta chain was determined in a study of blood T cell repertoires in COVID-19. As for the study in general: From the United States, Italy and Spain came samples of acute and convalescent COVID-19.

The CDR3 consists of 14 residues. Germline V gene lookup returns CDR1 SGHTA and CDR2 FQGNSA. Trimming stripped 4 bases from V and 2 bases from J, with 12 bases between. TCRdb's table, derived via immunoSEQ multiplex PCR, lists solely in-frame clones and lacks some. The sample lists roughly 300,000 clones, 92% occurring once. This sequence originates from a woman between 25 and 40 years old who had recovered from COVID-19. Sequenced sample: PBMCs or T cells enriched from blood (not recorded which). The chain joins TRBV7-2 to TRBJ2-7, with D possibly being TRBD2 (7 bases). Here the CDR3 DNA reads TGTGCCAGCAGCTCCCGAGGGGGGGCCTACGAGCAGTACTTC. It yields the protein CASSSRGGAYEQYF.